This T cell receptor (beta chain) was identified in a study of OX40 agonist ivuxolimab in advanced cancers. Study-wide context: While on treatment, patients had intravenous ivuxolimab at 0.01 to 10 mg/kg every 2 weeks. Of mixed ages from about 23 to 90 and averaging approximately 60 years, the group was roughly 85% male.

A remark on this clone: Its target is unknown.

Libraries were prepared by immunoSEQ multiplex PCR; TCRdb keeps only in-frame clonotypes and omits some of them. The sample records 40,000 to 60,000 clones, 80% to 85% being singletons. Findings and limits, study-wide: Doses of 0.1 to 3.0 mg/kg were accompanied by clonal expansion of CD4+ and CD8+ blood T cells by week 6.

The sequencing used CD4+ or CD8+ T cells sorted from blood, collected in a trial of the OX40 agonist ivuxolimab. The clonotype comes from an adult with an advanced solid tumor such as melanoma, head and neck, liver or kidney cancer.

CDR3 loop: CASSPRPRSGVQETQYF. Here the CDR3 DNA reads TGCGCCAGCAGCCCCAGGCCGAGGTCGGGGGTACAAGAGACCCAGTACTTC. The chain employs TRBV5-1 and TRBJ2-5; the D gene is possibly TRBD2 (6 bases). Germline values: CDR1 SGHRS, CDR2 YFSETQ. The CDR3 has 17 residues. Trimming removed 4 bases from V and 2 bases from J, with 21 bases in between.